This passage covers 18 T cell receptor beta chains from one sample sequenced in a study of T cells in Graves' hyperthyroidism and ophthalmopathy. RNA transcripts gave rise to amplified TCR beta CDR3 regions. The TCR CDR3 first-round RT-PCR relied on the HTBI primer set. TCRdb processed the multiplex PCR reads anew with MiXCR; each CDR3 protein has one entry. This sample has about 300,000 distinct CDR3 sequences, with around 20% found just once. The sequenced sample consisted of blood. Receptors originate from a man between 45 and 60 years old with Graves' ophthalmopathy.

About this clonotype: Since a much larger clone is just one base distant, this may be a read error. This chain uses TRBV2 with TRBJ2-1, with D unresolved. CDR1 is SNHLY, CDR2 FYNNEI, per germline. V shed 1 base and J shed 10 bases, with 5 bases lying between them. The length of the CDR3 is 11 residues. The CDR3 loop is CASSEVQEQFF. As DNA, the CDR3 is TGTGCCAGCAGTGAAGTACAAGAGCAGTTCTTC.

This clonotype was counted at least ten times. The V and J genes are TRBV3-1 and TRBJ1-5; no clear D. Germline values: CDR1 LGHDT, CDR2 YNNKEL (reference sequence). This CDR3 spans 14 amino acids. V gave up 4 bases and J gave up 6 bases, with 13 bases separating them. CDR3 nucleotide sequence: TGTGCCAGCAGCCCCGCTCAAGGGCGTCAGCCCCAGCATTTT. Translating it yields CASSPAQGRQPQHF. Based on the CDR3 plus reference TRBV3-1 and TRBJ1-5, the full variable domain is DTAVSQTPKYLVTQMGNDKSIKCEQNLGHDTMYWYKQDSKKFLKIMFSYNNKELIINETVPNRFSPKSPDKAHLNLHINSLELGDSAVYFCASSPAQGRQPQHFGDGTRLSIL.

This clonotype was recorded a few times. This chain connects TRBV5-1 to TRBJ1-3; TRBD1 matches at 7 bases. The CDR3 is made up of 16 amino acids. Trimming took 0 bases from V and 0 from J; bases not matched to a gene: 3. Germline lookup yields CDR1 SGHRS and CDR2 YFSETQ. CDR3 in DNA: TGCGCCAGCAGCTTGGGACAGGGAAACTCTGGAAACACCATATATTTT. This codes for CASSLGQGNSGNTIYF.

The J gene is TRBJ2-5, the V gene TRBV2; the match to TRBD2 covers 10 bases. This CDR3 region has 14 residues. From germline, CDR1 is SNHLY and CDR2 FYNNEI. V lost 7 bases, J lost 3 bases, and 5 bases stayed unmatched. The CDR3 here is CASILTSGKETQYF. The DNA for the CDR3 is TGTGCCAGCATTTTAACTAGCGGGAAAGAGACCCAGTACTTC.

This clonotype was counted between two and nine times. The DNA of the CDR3 is TGCGCCAGCAGCTTGAGGGCGGGGTCGGGCACTGAAGCTTTCTTT. It codes for CASSLRAGSGTEAFF. J is TRBJ1-1 and V is TRBV5-1; D unclear. CDR3 length equals 15 residues. Trimming took off 1 base at V and 4 bases at J, with 14 bases between the two ends. Germline lookup yields CDR1 SGHRS and CDR2 YFSETQ. Complete variable domain (other parts from reference TRBV5-1 and TRBJ1-1): KAGVTQTPRYLIKTRGQQVTLSCSPISGHRSVSWYQQTPGQGLQFLFEYFSETQRNKGNFPGRFSGRQFSNSRSEMNVSTLELGDSALYLCASSLRAGSGTEAFFGQGTRLTVV.

The chain is built from TRBV11-2 and TRBJ1-5; TRBD1 matches 7 bases. This CDR3 has 16 amino acids. Germline CDR1 and CDR2: SGHAT and FQNNGV. V trimming: 3 bases; J trimming: 2 bases; junction bases outside the gene matches: 7. CDR3 DNA sequence: TGTGCCAGCAGCTTGGGTACAGGGGCGGGCAATCAGCCCCAGCATTTT. It translates to CASSLGTGAGNQPQHF.

In its sample, this clonotype was seen many times. The V and J genes are TRBV28 and TRBJ2-3, with TRBD2 matching over 10 bases. Germline lookup yields CDR1 MDHEN and CDR2 SYDVKM. The ends lost 5 bases at V and 5 bases at J; junction bases unmatched: 13. The CDR3 length is 17 residues. Here the CDR3 DNA reads TGTGCCAGCAGTATGGTCCGACTAGCGGGTGGTCGAGATACGCAGTATTTT. Protein sequence: CASSMVRLAGGRDTQYF. Combining the CDR3 with reference TRBV28 and TRBJ2-3 gives the whole variable domain DVKVTQSSRYLVKRTGEKVFLECVQDMDHENMFWYRQDPGLGLRLIYFSYDVKMKEKGDIPEGYSVSREKKERFSLILESASTNQTSMYLCASSMVRLAGGRDTQYFGPGTRLTVL.

The chain couples TRBV4-1 to TRBJ1-4; the D gene is possibly TRBD1 (6 bases). The germline gives CDR1 MGHRA, CDR2 YSYEKL. This CDR3 has 15 residues. Trimming pared 0 bases from V and 7 bases from J, leaving 12 bases between. The CDR3 loop reads CASSQEGGRGEKLFF. The CDR3 DNA follows: TGCGCCAGCAGCCAAGAAGGGGGGCGCGGTGAAAAACTGTTTTTT.

V usage is TRBV7-2 and J usage is TRBJ2-2; D may be TRBD1 (5 bases). Trimming cost V 4 bases and J 12 bases, with 12 bases left between them. In germline, CDR1 is SGHTA, CDR2 FQGNSA. This CDR3 spans 12 amino acids. The CDR3, as DNA: TGTGCCAGCAGCTCATATCAGGGAAAGCTGTTTTTT. This gives the protein CASSSYQGKLFF.

This clonotype was recorded a few times. The chain recombines TRBV9 with TRBJ2-6, with D perhaps TRBD1 (6 bases). CDR1 is SGDLS and CDR2 is YYNGEE in the germline V gene. The CDR3 spans 15 residues. V lost 3 bases to trimming and J lost 0 bases, with 7 bases between them. The CDR3 here is CASSEQGSGANVLTF. The CDR3 nucleotides read TGTGCCAGCAGCGAACAGGGCTCTGGGGCCAACGTCCTGACTTTC.

This rearrangement joins TRBV6-1 to TRBJ1-4, with 7 positions matching TRBD1. The trim removed 2 bases at V and 11 bases at J, leaving 11 bases unmatched. This CDR3 contains 15 residues. Germline V CDR1 and CDR2: MNHNS, SASEGT. CDR3 in amino acids: CASSEQAGGTVKLFF. CDR3 bases: TGTGCCAGCAGTGAACAGGCAGGGGGAACAGTCAAACTGTTTTTT.

This clonotype was seen ten or more times. This sequence joins TRBV20-1 and TRBJ2-1; 9 bases fit TRBD2. The CDR3 runs 17 residues. The V and J ends lost 5 bases and 1 base, in that order; junction bases with no gene match: 12. Germline V gene lookup returns CDR1 DFQATT and CDR2 SNEGSKA (reference sequence). The CDR3 sequence is CSASKIPSGASYNEQFF. The CDR3 DNA follows: TGCAGTGCTTCTAAAATCCCTAGCGGGGCTTCCTACAATGAGCAGTTCTTC.

The genes are TRBV24-1 and TRBJ2-7; 9 nucleotides align to TRBD2. Germline CDR1 reads KGHDR; CDR2 reads SFDVKD. The CDR3 contains 13 residues. V gave up 7 bases and J gave up 1 base; unmatched junction bases: 1. In DNA form, the CDR3 reads TGTGCCACCAGCGGACTAGCGTCCTACGAGCAGTACTTC. Translation gives CATSGLASYEQYF.

This clonotype was found many times. This chain connects TRBV28 to TRBJ1-1; no definite D call. Germline V CDR1 and CDR2: MDHEN, SYDVKM. The CDR3 extends over 12 amino acids. V lost 5 bases to trimming and J lost 5 bases, with 9 bases between them. CDR3 amino acids: CASSQTRTEAFF. The CDR3 DNA sequence: TGTGCCAGCAGTCAGACAAGGACTGAAGCTTTCTTT.

This clonotype was observed at least ten times. The V gene is TRBV2, the J gene TRBJ2-7; D remains ambiguous. The CDR3 is made up of 13 amino acids. CDR1 is SNHLY, CDR2 FYNNEI, per germline. Trimming shortened V by 6 bases and J by 7 bases, and 16 bases separated the two germline ends. This chain's CDR3 is CASSPPWFLEQYF. In nucleotides, the CDR3 is TGTGCCAGCAGCCCTCCTTGGTTTCTGGAGCAGTACTTC.

The V gene is TRBV4-1, the J gene TRBJ2-2; D perhaps matches TRBD1 (5 bases). The CDR3 extends over 16 amino acids. The V gene's germline CDR1 is MGHRA and CDR2 YSYEKL. Trimming pared 0 bases from V and 4 bases from J, leaving 12 bases between. The CDR3 region has the DNA TGCGCCAGCAGCCAAGAAGGCGCAGGGTTCACCGGGGAGCTGTTTTTT. It is translated as CASSQEGAGFTGELFF.

This clonotype was seen more than once but under ten times. The J gene is TRBJ1-1, the V gene TRBV15, with D possibly matching TRBD1 (5 bases). The germline V gene has CDR1 LNHNV and CDR2 YYDKDF (reference sequence). The CDR3 runs 15 residues. The V end was cut by 3 bases, the J end by 8 bases, with 19 bases between. The CDR3 DNA sequence: TGTGCCACCAGCAGCGCGCCGATTGGGACCGAGGAAGCTTTCTTT. The encoded protein is CATSSAPIGTEEAFF.

The V gene is TRBV27, the J gene TRBJ2-5; TRBD1 is a possible D gene (5 bases). This CDR3 contains 15 residues. CDR1 and CDR2 from the germline V gene are MNHEY and SMNVEV (reference sequence). The V and J ends lost 0 bases and 5 bases respectively, with 13 bases between them. CDR3: CASSLSLDSWETQYF. The CDR3 nucleotides are TGTGCCAGCAGTTTATCCCTAGACAGTTGGGAGACCCAGTACTTC.